This TCR beta chain was obtained from a study of T cells in women clearing cervical HPV infection. Study details: Cases: HPV16-related CIN3 or worse on histology, 2 invasive cancers. HLA type stays a possible confounder, typing being limited. Case blood drawn at lesion detection; control blood after infection cleared.

The germline V gene encodes CDR1 SNHLY and CDR2 FYNNEI. The CDR3 is 17 residues long. Using immunoSEQ multiplex PCR, the repertoire was profiled, and TCRdb retains in-frame clones only, with some absent. In all, the sample yields approximately 37,000 clones. On this clone itself: The read finishes 3 residues shy of the CDR3 end, and the germline J gene is used to complete it.

The sequence derives from a woman between 18 and 69 years old with a cervical HPV16 infection that either progressed to CIN3+ or cleared (not recorded which). Sequenced input: blood buffy coat. The V call is TRBV2, the J call TRBJ2-3, with D perhaps TRBD2 (6 bases). CDR3 DNA, as far as it was read: TGTGCCAGCAGTGAGGGAGGTAGGGGAGCGATCAATCAGCCG. Encoded protein: CASSEGGRGAINQP. The whole CDR3 reads CASSEGGRGAINQPQYF.